These 23 T cell receptor beta chains share one sample of origin, sequenced in a study of OX40 agonist ivuxolimab in advanced cancers. Generated by immunoSEQ multiplex PCR, the TCRdb table keeps only in-frame clones and is missing some. Among fewer than 40,000 clones, about four fifths were seen once, and the ten largest hold approximately 21%. The sample consisted of CD4+ or CD8+ T cells sorted from blood, taken in a trial of the OX40 agonist ivuxolimab. The receptors were sampled from an adult with an advanced solid tumor such as melanoma, head and neck, liver or kidney cancer.

The chain uses TRBV5-5 and TRBJ1-1, with 7 bases lining up with TRBD1. The CDR3 spans 14 residues. Germline CDR1 SGHKS, CDR2 YYEKEE (reference sequence). V shed 4 bases, J shed 1 base, and the junction held 4 bases outside the gene matches. CDR3 nucleotides: TGTGCCAGCAGCCCCGGGACAGCGAACACTGAAGCTTTCTTT. Residues: CASSPGTANTEAFF.

This clone occurred a few times. V usage is TRBV4-1 and J usage is TRBJ1-1; D uncertain. Germline values: CDR1 MGHRA, CDR2 YSYEKL. There are 13 residues in the CDR3. Trimming removed 4 bases at V and 3 bases at J, with 9 bases between. CDR3 loop: CASSLGSDTEAFF. CDR3 nucleotide sequence: TGCGCCAGCAGCCTTGGCAGTGACACTGAAGCTTTCTTT.

This clone occurred many times. CDR3 sequence: CASSQVSGGGQPQHF. The DNA of the CDR3 is TGCGCCAGCAGCCAAGTGTCCGGGGGAGGCCAGCCCCAGCATTTT. V is TRBV4-1 and J is TRBJ1-5; D is perhaps TRBD1 (5 bases). Trimming left V 1 base short and J 7 bases short, with 14 bases between. The CDR3 runs 15 residues. Germline values: CDR1 MGHRA, CDR2 YSYEKL.

This clone is medium-sized (0.01 to 0.1%) in the sample. The chain recombines TRBV5-6 with TRBJ2-7; TRBD2 matches at 10 bases. There are 14 residues in the CDR3. Germline loops: CDR1 SGHDT, CDR2 YYEEEE. The J segment lost 2 bases and the V segment lost 2 bases, leaving 1 base of the junction unmatched. In nucleotides, the CDR3 is TGTGCCAGCAGCTTTGGGACTAGCGCCTACGAGCAGTACTTC. Protein sequence: CASSFGTSAYEQYF.

V gene TRBV7-3 combines with J gene TRBJ2-7, with TRBD2 identical over 9 bases. V lost 2 bases, J lost 5 bases, and 4 bases stayed unmatched. Germline values: CDR1 SGHTA, CDR2 FQGTGA. The CDR3 runs to 14 residues. CDR3: CASSLRGGADEQYF. Written as DNA, the CDR3 is TGTGCCAGCAGCTTACGCGGGGGGGCCGACGAGCAGTACTTC.

This chain joins TRBV10-3 and TRBJ2-2, with 11 nucleotides matching TRBD2. The CDR3 contains 14 residues. Per germline, CDR1 ENHRY and CDR2 SYGVKD. V lost 10 bases to trimming and J lost 1 base; unmatched junction nucleotides: 2. The CDR3 reads CATGLAGNTGELFF. The CDR3 coding sequence is TGTGCCACCGGACTAGCGGGGAACACCGGGGAGCTGTTTTTT.

J is TRBJ1-6 and V is TRBV6-5, with 8 bases fitting TRBD1. Germline-derived CDR1 and CDR2 are MNHEY and SVGAGI. CDR3 length equals 15 residues. The V gene end was trimmed by 6 bases and the J gene end by 6 bases; junction bases not matched to a gene: 7. The CDR3 sequence: CASRIGQGFNSPLHF. DNA of the CDR3: TGTGCCAGCAGGATAGGACAGGGTTTTAATTCACCCCTCCACTTT.

The V gene is TRBV12-5, the J gene TRBJ1-2; perhaps TRBD1 as D (6 bases). Germline V gene sequence: CDR1 LGHNT, CDR2 FRNRAP. Deletions cut 3 bases from V and 2 bases from J, with 13 bases between. CDR3 length equals 15 residues. CDR3 sequence (DNA): TGTGCTAGTGGTTTTAGCACAGGGTACAACTATGGCTACACCTTC. It is translated as CASGFSTGYNYGYTF.

The chain is built from TRBV19 and TRBJ1-5; D is unresolved. Trimming removed 4 bases from V and 0 bases from J, with 10 bases in between. The CDR3 is 15 residues long. Germline values: CDR1 LNHDA, CDR2 SQIVND (reference sequence). DNA of the CDR3: TGTGCCAGTAGTAGTGGCAGTCTTAGCAATCAGCCCCAGCATTTT. Encoded protein: CASSSGSLSNQPQHF. The whole variable domain, remainder taken from reference TRBV19 and TRBJ1-5, is DGGITQSPKYLFRKEGQNVTLSCEQNLNHDAMYWYRQDPGQGLRLIYYSQIVNDFQKGDIAEGYSVSREKKESFPLTVTSAQKNPTAFYLCASSSGSLSNQPQHFGDGTRLSIL.

V gene TRBV27 combines with J gene TRBJ2-1; 7 nucleotides align to TRBD1. CDR3 length equals 17 residues. V trimming: 4 bases; J trimming: 6 bases; junction bases outside the gene matches: 15. Germline lookup yields CDR1 MNHEY and CDR2 SMNVEV (reference sequence). The CDR3 here is CASSWSWGTAQFNEQFF. CDR3 bases: TGTGCCAGCAGTTGGAGTTGGGGGACAGCTCAATTCAATGAGCAGTTCTTC.

The V gene is TRBV30, the J gene TRBJ2-7, with D perhaps matching TRBD1 (6 bases). V lost 4 bases and J 2 bases, leaving 12 bases between the germline ends. Germline lookup yields CDR1 GTSNPN and CDR2 SVGIG (reference sequence). This CDR3 has 13 residues. DNA of the CDR3: TGTGCCTGGACAGGGGACAACCCCTACGAGCAGTACTTC. This encodes CAWTGDNPYEQYF.

The rearrangement uses TRBV5-1 and TRBJ2-5; perhaps TRBD2 as D (7 bases). Germline V gene lookup returns CDR1 SGHRS and CDR2 YFSETQ. V lost 6 bases to trimming and J lost 5 bases, with 20 bases between them. The CDR3 contains 15 residues. The CDR3 is CASKVSGGAGETQYF. In nucleotides, the CDR3 is TGCGCCAGCAAGGTATCTGGGGGGGCCGGGGAGACCCAGTACTTC.

This chain joins TRBV6-5 and TRBJ1-1; D gene ambiguous. Trimming took 2 bases from V and 0 from J, leaving 7 bases between them. CDR3 size: 14 residues. Germline CDR1 reads MNHEY; CDR2 reads SVGAGI. The CDR3 reads CASSYGQMNTEAFF. CDR3 nucleotides: TGTGCCAGCAGTTACGGTCAGATGAACACTGAAGCTTTCTTT.

V usage is TRBV4-3 and J usage is TRBJ2-6; 8 bases fit TRBD1. This CDR3 is built from 17 residues. V shed 8 bases and J 2 bases; nucleotides not matched to a gene: 11. Germline CDR1 is LGHNA and CDR2 is YSLEER. CDR3 nucleotide sequence: TGCGCCAGCGGCCGCGGCAGGGGGCTTGCTGGGGCCAACGTCCTGACTTTC. Residues: CASGRGRGLAGANVLTF.

The chain combines TRBV4-1 with TRBJ1-1, with D perhaps matching TRBD1 (6 bases). This CDR3 contains 16 residues. Deletions cut 0 bases from V and 1 base from J, with 12 bases between. The germline V gene has CDR1 MGHRA and CDR2 YSYEKL. This chain's CDR3 is CASSQDLGGSNTEAFF. For the CDR3, the DNA is TGCGCCAGCAGCCAAGATCTTGGGGGCTCGAACACTGAAGCTTTCTTT.

V is TRBV2 and J is TRBJ2-7; D is possibly TRBD2 (6 bases). This CDR3 spans 12 amino acids. Germline V gene data show CDR1 as SNHLY and CDR2 as FYNNEI. V was clipped by 8 bases and J by 4 bases, with 12 bases between them. CDR3 bases: TGTGCCAGCGCGGGACTTGATTACGAGCAGTACTTC. Translating it yields CASAGLDYEQYF.

The chain employs TRBV2 and TRBJ2-1; D is possibly TRBD1 or TRBD2 (5 bases each). Trimming took off 8 bases at V and 9 bases at J, with 8 bases between the two ends. Germline-derived CDR1 and CDR2 are SNHLY and FYNNEI. The CDR3 is 10 residues long. The CDR3 DNA is TGTGCCAGCGATGGGGGTGAGCAGTTCTTC. It yields the protein CASDGGEQFF.

This chain links TRBV7-8 with TRBJ2-7; D remains unclear. From germline, CDR1 is SGHVS and CDR2 FQNEAQ. V shed 3 bases and J shed 2 bases, with 8 bases lying between them. The CDR3 has 13 amino acids. The CDR3 is CASSLGSAYEQYF. The CDR3 bases are TGTGCCAGCAGCTTGGGCAGTGCCTACGAGCAGTACTTC.

Only a few counts were recorded for this clone. The chain employs TRBV29-1 and TRBJ2-1; D is possibly TRBD2 (5 bases). The V end was cut by 2 bases, the J end by 9 bases, with 8 bases between. Per germline, CDR1 SQVTM and CDR2 ANQGSEA. The CDR3 covers 11 residues. The CDR3 coding sequence is TGCAGCGTTGAAAGGGCGGGTGAGCAGTTCTTC. Translating gives CSVERAGEQFF.

This rearrangement joins TRBV2 to TRBJ1-1, with 8 nucleotides matching TRBD1. The CDR3 length is 15 residues. Germline V gene data show CDR1 as SNHLY and CDR2 as FYNNEI. The trim removed 2 bases at V and 1 base at J, leaving 3 bases unmatched. CDR3 sequence: CASSEYGQGNTEAFF. The CDR3 DNA reads TGTGCCAGCAGTGAATATGGACAGGGGAACACTGAAGCTTTCTTT.

This clone was detected once. V and J are TRBV5-1 and TRBJ2-3; 11 nucleotides agree with TRBD2. The CDR3 covers 15 residues. Trimming at V came to 2 bases and at J to 5 bases, leaving 4 bases not matched to a gene. The germline gives CDR1 SGHRS, CDR2 YFSETQ. CDR3 nucleotide sequence: TGCGCCAGCAGCTTTTATAGCGGGGGGGAAGATACGCAGTATTTT. The encoded protein is CASSFYSGGEDTQYF.

In this sample, this clone is medium-sized. The CDR3 here is CASSLGTGDYYGYTF. CDR3 nucleotide sequence: TGTGCCAGCAGCCTAGGGACAGGGGATTACTATGGCTACACCTTC. The V call is TRBV4-2, the J call TRBJ1-2; 10 nucleotides agree with TRBD1. The germline gives CDR1 LGHNA, CDR2 YNFKEQ. CDR3 length equals 15 residues. J lost 3 bases, V lost 4 bases, and 5 bases had no gene match.

This clone was detected once. The chain uses TRBV28 and TRBJ1-2; 7 nucleotides align to TRBD1. Germline CDR1 and CDR2: MDHEN and SYDVKM. With V trimmed by 6 bases and J by 0 bases, 16 bases remained unmatched. This CDR3 has 18 residues. The CDR3 sequence is CASSSPGTVPLANYGYTF. The CDR3 nucleotides are TGTGCCAGCAGCTCCCCCGGGACAGTTCCTCTAGCTAACTATGGCTACACCTTC.